Following are 28 T cell receptor beta chains from one sample sequenced in a study of control samples from healthy donors and cancer patients. TCRdb keeps only in-frame clones here, not all; method: immunoSEQ multiplex PCR. Here the sample spans some 130,000 clones, 80% to 90% being singletons. Sequencing was performed on blood. The receptors were gathered from a woman aged 25 to 39 in good health.

The chain joins TRBV7-9 to TRBJ2-2; 9 bases are a match to TRBD1. Per germline, CDR1 SEHNR and CDR2 FQNEAQ (reference sequence). The CDR3 totals 15 residues. The V segment lost 5 bases and the J segment 6 bases; nucleotides outside the gene matches: 7. The CDR3 loop reads CASSLRDRVPGELFF. Here the CDR3 DNA reads TGTGCCAGCAGCCTCCGGGACAGGGTCCCCGGGGAGCTGTTTTTT.

The chain couples TRBV7-2 to TRBJ1-1, with D possibly matching TRBD1 (5 bases). The CDR3 is 16 amino acids. Trimming took 5 bases from V and 4 from J, leaving 20 bases between them. Germline CDR1 and CDR2: SGHTA and FQGNSA. Here the CDR3 DNA reads TGTGCCAGCAGCAAGGACATCCTAAGGGAGAGCACTGAAGCTTTCTTT. Encoded protein: CASSKDILRESTEAFF.

V is TRBV11-3 and J is TRBJ2-7, with 11 bases identical to TRBD2. Germline V gene data show CDR1 as SGHNT and CDR2 as YENEEA. This CDR3 region has 15 residues. Trimming cost V 4 bases and J 2 bases; bases outside gene matches: 4. CDR3 residues: CASSSGTSGTYEQYF. The CDR3 DNA reads as TGTGCCAGCAGCTCAGGGACTAGCGGCACCTACGAGCAGTACTTC.

The chain uses TRBV28 and TRBJ2-3; a weak D match, TRBD1 (5 bases). The CDR3 contains 15 residues. Per germline, CDR1 MDHEN and CDR2 SYDVKM. Between the trimmed V and J ends, which lost 3 bases and 6 bases, there was a span of 16 bases. CDR3 sequence: CASSFSGPHGDTQYF. DNA for the CDR3: TGTGCCAGCAGTTTTTCAGGGCCCCACGGTGATACGCAGTATTTT.

V gene TRBV6-4 combines with J gene TRBJ2-7; TRBD2 agrees at 8 bases. Germline CDR1 MRHNA, CDR2 SNTAGT. This CDR3 contains 18 residues. V lost 4 bases to trimming and J lost 1 base; unmatched junction nucleotides: 15. CDR3 sequence: CASSAPNSGALPSYEQYF. For the CDR3, the DNA is TGTGCCAGCAGTGCCCCCAATAGCGGGGCCCTTCCGTCCTACGAGCAGTACTTC.

In DNA, the CDR3 is TGTGCCACCGCACCAGCGGGAAACACAGATACGCAGTATTTT. Its protein product is CATAPAGNTDTQYF. This chain joins TRBV24-1 and TRBJ2-3, with 7 bases lining up with TRBD2. This CDR3 has 14 amino acids. The germline V gene has CDR1 KGHDR and CDR2 SFDVKD. The V segment lost 9 bases and the J segment 2 bases; nucleotides outside the gene matches: 7.

The CDR3 coding sequence is TGTGCCTGGAGTGTAGGCGAAGGGGAACATGAAAAACTGTTTTTT. Amino acids: CAWSVGEGEHEKLFF. The gene calls are TRBV30 and TRBJ1-4, with a tentative D call TRBD1 (5 bases). V was pared by 0 bases and J by 6 bases, with 14 bases between. The germline CDR1 and CDR2 sequences are GTSNPN and SVGIG (reference sequence). The CDR3 covers 15 residues. The variable domain in full, completed from reference TRBV30 and TRBJ1-4, reads SQTIHQWPATLVQPVGSPLSLECTVEGTSNPNLYWYRQAAGRGLQLLFYSVGIGQISSEVPQNLSASRPQDRQFILSSKKLLLSDSGFYLCAWSVGEGEHEKLFFGSGTQLSVL.

This clone occurred many times. This chain joins TRBV28 and TRBJ2-5; D not resolved. Trimming left V 5 bases short and J 5 bases short, with 9 bases between. The CDR3 is made up of 12 amino acids. Germline-derived CDR1 and CDR2 are MDHEN and SYDVKM. CDR3: CASSLETETQYF. In DNA form, the CDR3 reads TGTGCCAGCAGTCTAGAGACGGAGACCCAGTACTTC.

The chain joins TRBV5-8 to TRBJ2-1; 9 bases match TRBD2. The CDR3 length is 16 residues. Germline V gene data show CDR1 as SGHTS and CDR2 as YDEGEE. V lost 7 bases, J lost 7 bases, and 15 bases stayed unmatched. The CDR3 DNA reads as TGTGCCAGCGCTCCCGGCGGACTAGCGTTTATGAATGAGCAGTTCTTC. Its translation: CASAPGGLAFMNEQFF. The full variable domain, with the rest looked up from reference TRBV5-8 and TRBJ2-1, is EAGVTQSPTHLIKTRGQQATLRCSPISGHTSVYWYQQALGLGLQFLLWYDEGEERNRGNFPPRFSGRQFPNYSSELNVNALELEDSALYLCASAPGGLAFMNEQFFGPGTRLTVL.

The genes are TRBV21-1 and TRBJ2-7; the table's D call, TRBD2, has no DNA check behind it. TRBV21-1 counts as a pseudogene. The CDR3 sequence is 15 residues long. Here the CDR3 reads CASSFGTPASYEQYF. CDR3 sequence (DNA): TGTGCCAGCAGCTTCGGGACTCCCGCCTCCTACGAGCAGTACTTC.

The chain recombines TRBV6-2 or TRBV6-3 with TRBJ2-7; D possibly corresponds to TRBD2 (5 bases). Germline V CDR1 and CDR2: MNHEY, SVGEGT. The CDR3 covers 14 residues. V was cut by 5 bases and J by 6 bases, with 17 bases left in between. DNA for the CDR3: TGTGCCAGCAGTCCCCCTGGCCTGAGCGGCGAGCAGTACTTC. Its protein product is CASSPPGLSGEQYF.

The V and J genes are TRBV28 and TRBJ2-7, with D possibly being TRBD1 (6 bases). The CDR3 spans 15 residues. Germline V CDR1 and CDR2: MDHEN, SYDVKM. Trimming took off 6 bases at V and 7 bases at J, with 22 bases between the two ends. The CDR3 nucleotides are TGTGCCAGCAGCATAACCGGGACACTCTTTGGGGAGCAGTACTTC. Translated, it gives CASSITGTLFGEQYF.

The chain couples TRBV2 to TRBJ2-7; D call uncertain. Germline V gene data show CDR1 as SNHLY and CDR2 as FYNNEI. V was pared by 5 bases and J by 6 bases, with 11 bases between. The CDR3 runs to 12 residues. The CDR3 spells CASSPTASEQYF. DNA for the CDR3: TGTGCCAGCAGTCCGACGGCCTCCGAGCAGTACTTC.

J is TRBJ1-1 and V is TRBV7-9, with D hard to call. The CDR3 contains 14 residues. V dropped 4 bases and J dropped 3 bases, with 12 bases sitting between them. The germline V gene has CDR1 SEHNR and CDR2 FQNEAQ (reference sequence). CDR3 sequence (DNA): TGTGCCAGCAGCTACAGAGGATCCTACACTGAAGCTTTCTTT. This gives the protein CASSYRGSYTEAFF.

The gene calls are TRBV5-6 and TRBJ1-2, with 7 bases that match TRBD1. Trimming removed 0 bases from V and 6 bases from J; junction bases left unmatched: 11. Germline V CDR1 and CDR2: SGHDT, YYEEEE. The CDR3 covers 16 residues. The CDR3 DNA follows: TGTGCCAGCAGCTTGGTCGCCCGCGCAGGGGGGCATGGCTACACCTTC. Translating it yields CASSLVARAGGHGYTF.

As to this clone: The same CDR3 can be traced to other DNA sequences in this sample. The J gene is TRBJ2-3, the V gene TRBV18, with 8 nucleotides matching TRBD2. The CDR3 contains 15 residues. V trimming: 2 bases; J trimming: 6 bases; junction bases outside the gene matches: 7. CDR1 KGHSH and CDR2 LQKENI come from the germline V gene. The CDR3 sequence: CASSPYTSGSDTQYF. The CDR3 DNA sequence: TGTGCCAGCTCACCATACACTAGCGGAAGTGATACGCAGTATTTT.

The chain combines TRBV5-1 with TRBJ1-2; 12 nucleotides agree with TRBD1. Germline V gives CDR1 SGHRS, CDR2 YFSETQ. The CDR3 runs to 16 residues. With V trimmed by 7 bases and J by 8 bases, 15 bases remained unmatched. The CDR3: CASAPGPGTGGEGYTF. CDR3 nucleotides: TGCGCCAGCGCCCCAGGACCCGGGACAGGGGGCGAGGGCTACACCTTC.

The gene calls are TRBV19 and TRBJ2-7; 8 bases line up with TRBD1. This CDR3 is 14 amino acids long. The germline CDR1 and CDR2 sequences are LNHDA and SQIVND (reference sequence). Trimming removed 6 bases from V and 6 bases from J; junction bases left unmatched: 10. The CDR3 loop is CASSNRRGRVEQYF. In DNA form, the CDR3 reads TGTGCCAGTAGCAACCGCAGGGGGCGCGTCGAGCAGTACTTC.

A single count supports this clone. This chain links TRBV6-5 with TRBJ2-1; D uncertain. Germline lookup yields CDR1 MNHEY and CDR2 SVGAGI. CDR3 size: 14 residues. V lost 1 base and J 4 bases, leaving 8 bases between the germline ends. The CDR3 region is CASSYYLGYNEQFF. CDR3 nucleotides: TGTGCCAGCAGTTACTATCTCGGATACAATGAGCAGTTCTTC.

The gene calls are TRBV12-5 and TRBJ1-5; 10 bases agree with TRBD1. Germline values: CDR1 LGHNT, CDR2 FRNRAP. The CDR3 consists of 13 residues. V shed 7 bases, J shed 5 bases, and the junction held 2 bases outside the gene matches. The CDR3: CASVGQGDQPQHF. The CDR3 nucleotides are TGTGCTAGTGTTGGACAGGGGGATCAGCCCCAGCATTTT. The variable domain in full, completed from reference TRBV12-5 and TRBJ1-5, reads DARVTQTPRHKVTEMGQEVTMRCQPILGHNTVFWYRQTMMQGLELLAYFRNRAPLDDSGMPKDRFSAEMPDATLATLKIQPSEPRDSAVYFCASVGQGDQPQHFGDGTRLSIL.

This clone was counted a single time. The CDR3 bases are TGTGCCAGCATCAACATCCAGGGGGGTCCTAACAATGAGCAGTTCTTC. It encodes CASINIQGGPNNEQFF. The chain couples TRBV27 to TRBJ2-1; maybe TRBD1 (7 bases). Deletions cut 7 bases from V and 5 bases from J, with 21 bases between. The CDR3 length is 16 residues. The germline V gene has CDR1 MNHEY and CDR2 SMNVEV (reference sequence).

The CDR3 DNA reads TGTGCCACCAGTCTCGGCGGGGGTACAGATACGCAGTATTTT. Residues: CATSLGGGTDTQYF. The rearrangement uses TRBV15 and TRBJ2-3; TRBD2 aligns across 7 bases. This CDR3 is 14 amino acids long. V shed 6 bases, J shed 3 bases, and the junction held 6 bases outside the gene matches. In germline, CDR1 is LNHNV, CDR2 YYDKDF (reference sequence).

The gene calls are TRBV6-5 and TRBJ1-2; 8 nucleotides agree with TRBD1. Trimming removed 2 bases from V and 4 bases from J; junction bases left unmatched: 9. The CDR3 runs to 16 residues. Germline-derived CDR1 and CDR2 are MNHEY and SVGAGI. For the CDR3, the DNA is TGTGCCAGCAGTTACCTCGGACAGGGAGAAGGCTATGGCTACACCTTC. As protein: CASSYLGQGEGYGYTF.

This clone was seen just once. The chain links TRBV18 to TRBJ1-4; D uncertain. With 5 bases removed from V and 4 bases from J, the gap between germline ends came to 17 bases. The CDR3 loop spans 16 amino acids. From germline, CDR1 is KGHSH and CDR2 LQKENI. The DNA of the CDR3 is TGTGCCAGCTCATCGGATCACCTGACCCTTAATGAAAAACTGTTTTTT. It specifies CASSSDHLTLNEKLFF.

The sample holds one count of this clone. The rearrangement links TRBV7-3 to TRBJ2-1, with 7 positions matching TRBD1. The germline gives CDR1 SGHTA, CDR2 FQGTGA. V shed 1 base and J 6 bases; nucleotides not matched to a gene: 3. This CDR3 spans 14 amino acids. The CDR3 loop is CASSLNWDSNEQFF. In nucleotides, the CDR3 is TGTGCCAGCAGCTTAAATTGGGACAGCAATGAGCAGTTCTTC.

CDR3 in amino acids: CASRHEGTGEAFF. In nucleotides, the CDR3 is TGTGCCAGCAGGCACGAAGGGACAGGTGAAGCTTTCTTT. The genes are TRBV6-5 and TRBJ1-1; 8 nucleotides match TRBD1. Unmatched junction bases numbered 7, after V lost 6 bases and J lost 7 bases. CDR3 length: 13 amino acids. Germline V CDR1 and CDR2: MNHEY, SVGAGI.

V is TRBV30 and J is TRBJ1-6, with D perhaps TRBD1 (5 bases). The germline V gene has CDR1 GTSNPN and CDR2 SVGIG (reference sequence). The CDR3 has 15 amino acids. Trimming pared 5 bases from V and 5 bases from J, leaving 16 bases between. This chain's CDR3 is CAWRTPRGNNSPLHF. DNA of the CDR3: TGTGCCTGGCGGACGCCAAGGGGAAATAATTCACCCCTCCACTTT.

The J gene is TRBJ2-5, the V gene TRBV9, with a weak D call TRBD1 (6 bases). V lost 4 bases, J lost 4 bases, and 17 bases lay in between. CDR3 size: 15 residues. Germline lookup yields CDR1 SGDLS and CDR2 YYNGEE. In DNA form, the CDR3 reads TGTGCCAGCAGCTCGCCACAGGGTCTGACAGAGACCCAGTACTTC. It yields the protein CASSSPQGLTETQYF. The whole variable domain, filled in from reference TRBV9 and TRBJ2-5, reads DSGVTQTPKHLITATGQRVTLRCSPRSGDLSVYWYQQSLDQGLQFLIQYYNGEERAKGNILERFSAQQFPDLHSELNLSSLELGDSALYFCASSSPQGLTETQYFGPGTRLLVL.